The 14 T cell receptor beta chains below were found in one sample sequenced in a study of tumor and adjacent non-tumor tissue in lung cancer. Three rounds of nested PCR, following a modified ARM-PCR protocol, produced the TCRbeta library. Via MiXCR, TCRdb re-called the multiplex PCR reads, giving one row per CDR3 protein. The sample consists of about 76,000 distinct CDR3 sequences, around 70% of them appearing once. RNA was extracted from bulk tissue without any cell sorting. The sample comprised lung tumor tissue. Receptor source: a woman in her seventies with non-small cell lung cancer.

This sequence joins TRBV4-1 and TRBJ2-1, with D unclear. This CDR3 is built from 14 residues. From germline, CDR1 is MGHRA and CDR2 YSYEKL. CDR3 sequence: CPGSQDLGYPEQFF. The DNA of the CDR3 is TGCCCCGGCAGCCAAGATCTCGGATACCCTGAGCAGTTCTTC.

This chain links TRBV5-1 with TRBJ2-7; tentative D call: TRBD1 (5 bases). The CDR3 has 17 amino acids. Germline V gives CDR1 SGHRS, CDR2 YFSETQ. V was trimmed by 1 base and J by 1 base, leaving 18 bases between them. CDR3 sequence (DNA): TGCGCCAGCAGCTTGCCTGGGGCGAAGAGTCTATCCTACGAGCAGTACTTC. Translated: CASSLPGAKSLSYEQYF.

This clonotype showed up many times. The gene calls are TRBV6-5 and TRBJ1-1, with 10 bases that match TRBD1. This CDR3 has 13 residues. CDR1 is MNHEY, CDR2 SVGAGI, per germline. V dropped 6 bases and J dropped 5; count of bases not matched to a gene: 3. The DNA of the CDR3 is TGTGCCAGCAGCCGACAGGGGGCTACTGAAGCTTTCTTT. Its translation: CASSRQGATEAFF.

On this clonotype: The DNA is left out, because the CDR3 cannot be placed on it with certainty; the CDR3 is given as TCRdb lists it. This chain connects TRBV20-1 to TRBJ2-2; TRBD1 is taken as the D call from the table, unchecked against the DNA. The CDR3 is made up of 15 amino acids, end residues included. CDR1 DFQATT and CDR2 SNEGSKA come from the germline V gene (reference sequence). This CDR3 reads CSAMVGQGATGELLF.

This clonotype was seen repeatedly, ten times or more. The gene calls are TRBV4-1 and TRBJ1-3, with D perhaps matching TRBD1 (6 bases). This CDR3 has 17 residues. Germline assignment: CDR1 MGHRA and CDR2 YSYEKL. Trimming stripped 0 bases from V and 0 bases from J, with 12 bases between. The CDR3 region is CASSQEASGASGNTIYF. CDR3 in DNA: TGCGCCAGCAGCCAAGAGGCCTCAGGGGCCTCTGGAAACACCATATATTTT.

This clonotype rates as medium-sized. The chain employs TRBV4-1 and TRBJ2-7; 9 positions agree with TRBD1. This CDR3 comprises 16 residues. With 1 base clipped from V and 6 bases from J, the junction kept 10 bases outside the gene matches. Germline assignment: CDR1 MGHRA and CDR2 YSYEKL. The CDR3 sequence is CASSQVLGQGVGEQYF. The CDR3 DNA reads TGCGCCAGCAGCCAAGTATTGGGACAGGGAGTCGGCGAGCAGTACTTC.

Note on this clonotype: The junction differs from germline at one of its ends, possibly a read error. CDR3 loop: CASSPRVTGGTEAFF. CDR3 coding DNA: TGTGCCAGCAGTCCCCGAGTCACAGGGGGTACTGAAGCATTCTTT. The genes are TRBV5-6 and TRBJ1-1; 8 nucleotides agree with TRBD1. Germline CDR1 reads SGHDT; CDR2 reads YYEEEE. The CDR3 runs 15 residues.

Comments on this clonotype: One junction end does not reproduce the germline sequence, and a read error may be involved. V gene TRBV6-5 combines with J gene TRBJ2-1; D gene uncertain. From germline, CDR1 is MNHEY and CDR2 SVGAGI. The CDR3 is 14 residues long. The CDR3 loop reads CASSYTTSGNELFF. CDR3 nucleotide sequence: TGTGCAAGCAGTTACACCACGTCGGGCAATGAGCTGTTCTTC.

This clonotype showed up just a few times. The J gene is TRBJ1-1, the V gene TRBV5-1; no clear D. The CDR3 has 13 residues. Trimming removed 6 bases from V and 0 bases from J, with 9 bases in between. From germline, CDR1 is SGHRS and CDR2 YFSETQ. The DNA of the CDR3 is TGCGCCAGCAAGGCAGGCATGAACACTGAAGCTTTCTTT. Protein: CASKAGMNTEAFF.

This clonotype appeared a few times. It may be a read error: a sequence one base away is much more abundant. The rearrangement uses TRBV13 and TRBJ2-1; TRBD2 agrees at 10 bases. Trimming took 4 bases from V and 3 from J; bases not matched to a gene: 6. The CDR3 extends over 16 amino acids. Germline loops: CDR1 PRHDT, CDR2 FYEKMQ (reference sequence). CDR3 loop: CASSSSRLAGYNEQFF. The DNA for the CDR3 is TGTGCCAGCAGCTCCTCACGACTAGCGGGCTACAATGAGCAGTTCTTC.

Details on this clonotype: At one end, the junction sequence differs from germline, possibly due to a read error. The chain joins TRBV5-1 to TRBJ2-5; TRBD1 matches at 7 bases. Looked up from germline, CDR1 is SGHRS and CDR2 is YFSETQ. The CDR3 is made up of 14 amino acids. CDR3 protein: CASSGSDRKETQYF. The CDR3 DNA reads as TGCGCCAGCAGCGGATCGGACAGGAAGGAGACCCAGTACTTT.

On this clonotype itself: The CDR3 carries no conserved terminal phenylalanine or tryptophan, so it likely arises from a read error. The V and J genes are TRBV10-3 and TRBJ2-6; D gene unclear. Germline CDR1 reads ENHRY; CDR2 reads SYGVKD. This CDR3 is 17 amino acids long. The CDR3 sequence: CAVSRVDKGPGANVLTL. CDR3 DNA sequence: TGTGCCGTCAGTAGAGTCGATAAGGGCCCTGGGGCCAACGTCCTGACTCTC.

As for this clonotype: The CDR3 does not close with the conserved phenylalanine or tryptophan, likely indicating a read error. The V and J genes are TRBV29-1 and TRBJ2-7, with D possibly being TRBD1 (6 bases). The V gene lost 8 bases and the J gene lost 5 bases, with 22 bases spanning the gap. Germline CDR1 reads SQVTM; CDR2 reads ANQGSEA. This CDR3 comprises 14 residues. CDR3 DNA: TGCAGCTTAGTGGTGGGGGCTTTGGGAGACGAGCAGTACTAC. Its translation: CSLVVGALGDEQYY.

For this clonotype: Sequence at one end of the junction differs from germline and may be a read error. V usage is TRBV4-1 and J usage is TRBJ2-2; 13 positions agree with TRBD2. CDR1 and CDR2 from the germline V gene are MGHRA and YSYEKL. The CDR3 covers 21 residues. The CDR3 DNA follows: TGCGCCAGCGGCCCCCTCACCCTAAGACTAGCGGGAGGCTCGAATACCGGGGAGCGGTTTTTT. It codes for CASGPLTLRLAGGSNTGERFF.